What follows are 14 T cell receptor beta chains derived from one specimen sequenced in a study of T cell clonotyping in hematopoietic cell transplantation. Only in-frame clones appear in the TCRdb table, and some are missing; sequencing was by immunoSEQ multiplex PCR. The sample has fewer than 2,000 clones; under 80% are singletons. The sequenced sample consisted of peripheral blood mononuclear cells. These receptors were taken from a man younger than 40 in good health. Some clones in this sample may be carry-over from other donors' samples.

This clone appeared a single time. The chain links TRBV6-5 to TRBJ2-7, with D unresolved. The V gene's germline CDR1 is MNHEY and CDR2 SVGAGI. The V end lost 2 bases, the J end lost 2 bases, and 13 bases lay between the germline ends. The CDR3 extends over 15 amino acids. The CDR3: CASSYNGGSPYEQYF. The CDR3 DNA follows: TGTGCCAGCAGTTACAATGGCGGCAGTCCCTACGAGCAGTACTTC.

This rearrangement joins TRBV25-1 to TRBJ1-1; D remains unclear. This CDR3 is built from 16 residues. The germline V and J ends were trimmed by 7 bases and 4 bases, with 22 bases remaining between them. Germline-derived CDR1 and CDR2 are MGHDK and SYGVNS. In DNA, the CDR3 is TGTGCCAGCATTGAGGCTGGGCAGACCTTGGGCACTGAAGCTTTCTTT. Amino acids: CASIEAGQTLGTEAFF. The full variable domain, with the rest looked up from reference TRBV25-1 and TRBJ1-1, is EADIYQTPRYLVIGTGKKITLECSQTMGHDKMYWYQQDPGMELHLIHYSYGVNSTEKGDLSSESTVSRIRTEHFPLTLESARPSHTSQYLCASIEAGQTLGTEAFFGQGTRLTVV.

The chain uses TRBV30 and TRBJ2-7; no clear D. There are 13 residues in the CDR3. V was clipped by 8 bases and J by 0 bases, with 14 bases between them. In germline, CDR1 is GTSNPN, CDR2 SVGIG (reference sequence). CDR3 sequence reads: CAADGELSYEQYF. DNA of the CDR3: TGTGCCGCGGACGGTGAGCTCTCCTACGAGCAGTACTTC.

The V call is TRBV2, the J call TRBJ2-6, with no clear D. V gave up 9 bases and J gave up 4 bases, with 13 bases separating them. Germline V gene lookup returns CDR1 SNHLY and CDR2 FYNNEI. The CDR3 totals 14 residues. The CDR3 sequence is CASKQGLGANVLTF. CDR3 nucleotide sequence: TGTGCCAGTAAACAAGGGCTAGGGGCCAACGTCCTGACTTTC.

The gene calls are TRBV9 and TRBJ1-5; 10 nucleotides agree with TRBD1. CDR3 size: 15 residues. Losses at the gene ends were 3 bases for V and 4 bases for J; bases not matched to a gene: 4. Germline CDR1 SGDLS, CDR2 YYNGEE. The CDR3 loop reads CASSGGTGENQPQHF. The CDR3 DNA reads TGTGCCAGCAGCGGCGGGACAGGGGAAAATCAGCCCCAGCATTTT.

This clone came up a few times. This rearrangement joins TRBV5-6 to TRBJ2-5, with a possible D match to TRBD1 (6 bases). The DNA end is more similar to TRBJ2-7, so the J call may be wrong. The CDR3 is 13 amino acids. Germline V lookup: CDR1 SGHDT, CDR2 YYEEEE. CDR3 DNA: TGTGCCAGCAGCGTGGACAGTCGCTACGAGCAGTACTTC. It yields the protein CASSVDSRYEQYF.

The chain recombines TRBV29-1 with TRBJ1-2, with D maybe TRBD1 (5 bases). V gave up 0 bases and J gave up 9 bases, with 20 bases separating them. The CDR3 is 15 amino acids. CDR1 and CDR2 from the germline V gene are SQVTM and ANQGSEA. The chain's CDR3 is CSVEDLSVGQASYTF. The DNA of the CDR3 is TGCAGCGTTGAAGATCTTTCTGTGGGGCAGGCCAGCTACACCTTC. Filled out from reference TRBV29-1 and TRBJ1-2, the complete variable domain reads SAVISQKPSRDICQRGTSLTIQCQVDSQVTMMFWYRQQPGQSLTLIATANQGSEATYESGFVIDKFPISRPNLTFSTLTVSNMSPEDSSIYLCSVEDLSVGQASYTFGSGTRLTVV.

V gene TRBV11-3 combines with J gene TRBJ2-7; 7 nucleotides match TRBD2. CDR1 and CDR2 from the germline V gene are SGHNT and YENEEA. Losses at the gene ends were 5 bases for V and 7 bases for J; bases not matched to a gene: 11. The CDR3 length is 14 residues. DNA of the CDR3: TGTGCCAGCAGCCCGGGCGGGGGTCTACGAGAGCAGTACTTC. The encoded protein is CASSPGGGLREQYF.

The genes are TRBV11-2 and TRBJ1-2, with D perhaps TRBD1 (5 bases). The germline gives CDR1 SGHAT, CDR2 FQNNGV. With 5 bases removed from V and 8 bases from J, the gap between germline ends came to 18 bases. The CDR3 loop spans 14 amino acids. The CDR3 reads CASSRDPGDGGYTF. Here the CDR3 DNA reads TGTGCCAGCAGCAGGGACCCGGGGGACGGGGGCTACACCTTC.

The rearrangement joins TRBV10-3 to TRBJ2-5; TRBD2 matches at 11 bases. Germline CDR1 is ENHRY and CDR2 is SYGVKD. After removal of 5 bases from V and 1 base from J, the junction contained 6 bases not matched to a gene. This CDR3 is built from 16 residues. CDR3 region: CAISLGLAGSQETQYF. For the CDR3, the DNA is TGTGCCATCAGTCTTGGACTAGCGGGCAGCCAAGAGACCCAGTACTTC.

On this clone: Mismatch with germline at one junction end may stem from a read error. This chain connects TRBV5-1 to TRBJ1-6; no reliable D call. Germline CDR1 SGHRS, CDR2 YFSETQ. There are 16 residues in the CDR3. The CDR3 DNA reads as TGCGCCAGCAGCCCATGGACGGCAGGCTCTAATTCACCCCCCCACTTT. This encodes CASSPWTAGSNSPPHF. The variable domain in full, with the rest retrieved from reference TRBV5-1 and TRBJ1-6, is KAGVTQTPRYLIKTRGQQVTLSCSPISGHRSVSWYQQTPGQGLQFLFEYFSETQRNKGNFPGRFSGRQFSNSRSEMNVSTLELGDSALYLCASSPWTAGSNSPPHFGNGTRLTVT.

The chain has TRBV19 and TRBJ1-4; D is undetermined. CDR1 and CDR2 from the germline V gene are LNHDA and SQIVND (reference sequence). Trimming shortened V by 5 bases and J by 4 bases, and 14 bases separated the two germline ends. There are 15 residues in the CDR3. CDR3 region: CASSSWAANNEKLFF. The CDR3 DNA is TGTGCCAGTAGTTCGTGGGCAGCTAATAATGAAAAACTGTTTTTT. Full variable domain (remainder filled in from reference TRBV19 and TRBJ1-4): DGGITQSPKYLFRKEGQNVTLSCEQNLNHDAMYWYRQDPGQGLRLIYYSQIVNDFQKGDIAEGYSVSREKKESFPLTVTSAQKNPTAFYLCASSSWAANNEKLFFGSGTQLSVL.

The V call is TRBV4-3, the J call TRBJ2-5, with unresolved D. CDR1 and CDR2 (germline): LGHNA, YSLEER. With 0 bases removed from V and 5 bases from J, the gap between germline ends came to 10 bases. The CDR3 length is 14 residues. In DNA form, the CDR3 reads TGCGCCAGCAGCCAAGAAAGGAGTGTGGAGACCCAGTACTTC. Translating it yields CASSQERSVETQYF.

The V and J genes are TRBV6-5 and TRBJ1-1; D remains unclear. This CDR3 is built from 14 residues. Germline V gene lookup returns CDR1 MNHEY and CDR2 SVGAGI. Trimming removed 0 bases at V and 1 base at J, with 6 bases between. The CDR3 region has the DNA TGTGCCAGCAGTTACTCGACGAGGAACACTGAAGCTTTCTTT. This gives the protein CASSYSTRNTEAFF.